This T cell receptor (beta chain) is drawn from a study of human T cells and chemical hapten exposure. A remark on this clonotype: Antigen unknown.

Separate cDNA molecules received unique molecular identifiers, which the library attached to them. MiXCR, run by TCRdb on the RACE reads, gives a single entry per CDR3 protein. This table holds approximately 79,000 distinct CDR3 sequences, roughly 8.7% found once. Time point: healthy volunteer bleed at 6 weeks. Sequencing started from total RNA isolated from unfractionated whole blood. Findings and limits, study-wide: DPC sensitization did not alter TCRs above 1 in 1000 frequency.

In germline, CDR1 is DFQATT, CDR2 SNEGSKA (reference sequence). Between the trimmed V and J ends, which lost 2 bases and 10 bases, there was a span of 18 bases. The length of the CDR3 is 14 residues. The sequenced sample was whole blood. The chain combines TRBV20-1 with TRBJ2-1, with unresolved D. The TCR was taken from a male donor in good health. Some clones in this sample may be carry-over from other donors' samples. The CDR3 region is CSARLLGVMGEQFF. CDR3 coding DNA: TGCAGTGCTAGACTCCTGGGCGTAATGGGGGAGCAGTTCTTC.